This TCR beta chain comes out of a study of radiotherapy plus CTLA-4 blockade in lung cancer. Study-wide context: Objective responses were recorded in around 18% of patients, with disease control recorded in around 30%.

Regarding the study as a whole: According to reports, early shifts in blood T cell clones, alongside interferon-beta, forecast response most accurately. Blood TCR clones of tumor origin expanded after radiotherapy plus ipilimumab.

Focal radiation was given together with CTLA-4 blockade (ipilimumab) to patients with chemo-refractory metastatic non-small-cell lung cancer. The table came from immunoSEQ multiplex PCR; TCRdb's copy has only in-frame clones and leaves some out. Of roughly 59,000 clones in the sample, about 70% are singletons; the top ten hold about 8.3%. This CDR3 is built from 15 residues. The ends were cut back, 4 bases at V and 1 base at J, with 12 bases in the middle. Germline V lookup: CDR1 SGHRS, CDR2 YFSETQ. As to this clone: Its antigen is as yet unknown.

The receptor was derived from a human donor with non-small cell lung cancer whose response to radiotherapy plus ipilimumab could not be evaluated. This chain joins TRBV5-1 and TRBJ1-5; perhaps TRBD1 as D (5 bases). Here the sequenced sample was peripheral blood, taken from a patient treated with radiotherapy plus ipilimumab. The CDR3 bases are TGCGCCAGCAGCCCCACGGGGGTAAGCAATCAGCCCCAGCATTTT. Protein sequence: CASSPTGVSNQPQHF.